The rows below give T cell receptor beta chains drawn from one sample of a study of human CD8 memory T cell subsets. TCRdb re-analyzed the 5' RACE reads; it lists each CDR3 protein once, without DNA. The sample table sets out roughly 7,000 distinct CDR3 sequences. Sequenced: CD8+ T cells from PBMCs. Receptor source: a human donor in good health. Each CDR3 is given with its conserved first and last residue. Rows may omit the clone size; those that give it use once, few, many or a size class.

V: TRBV6-2/TRBV6-3
J: TRBJ2-7
size: NA
CDR3: CASIDGTSGAYEQYF

V: TRBV20-1
J: TRBJ2-1
size: NA
CDR3: CSASASGSPNEQFF

V: TRBV6-5
J: TRBJ2-3
size: NA
CDR3: CASSYSSRDSTDTQYF

V: TRBV12-3/TRBV12-4
J: TRBJ2-1
size: medium-sized
CDR3: CASTSLFIGDRADNEQFF

V: TRBV4-1
J: TRBJ2-5
size: NA
CDR3: CASSQVPLVAGAETQYF

V: TRBV19
J: TRBJ2-1
size: NA
CDR3: CASSIPPYVSGKGGNEQFF

V: TRBV28
J: TRBJ2-1
size: NA
CDR3: CASSLWDSRNEQFF

V: TRBV20-1
J: TRBJ2-7
size: NA
CDR3: CSARGLAGVASYEQYF

V: TRBV28
J: TRBJ1-3
size: NA
CDR3: CASSGTGAHGNTIYF

V: TRBV7-9
J: TRBJ2-1
size: NA
CDR3: CASSSRGGTPYNEQFF

V: TRBV18
J: TRBJ2-5
size: medium-sized
CDR3: CASSPQVREGRETQYF

V: TRBV12-3/TRBV12-4
J: TRBJ2-5
size: NA
CDR3: CASSLAGVQETQYF

V: TRBV7-9
J: TRBJ2-7
size: NA
CDR3: CASSLGLGLAGVKQYF

V: TRBV4-2
J: TRBJ2-1
size: NA
CDR3: CASSQDTSASGRDEQFF

V: TRBV5-6
J: TRBJ2-7
size: medium-sized
CDR3: CASSSSPGLPYEQYF

V: TRBV7-3
J: TRBJ2-1
size: medium-sized
CDR3: CASSQGLAGGPYNEQFF